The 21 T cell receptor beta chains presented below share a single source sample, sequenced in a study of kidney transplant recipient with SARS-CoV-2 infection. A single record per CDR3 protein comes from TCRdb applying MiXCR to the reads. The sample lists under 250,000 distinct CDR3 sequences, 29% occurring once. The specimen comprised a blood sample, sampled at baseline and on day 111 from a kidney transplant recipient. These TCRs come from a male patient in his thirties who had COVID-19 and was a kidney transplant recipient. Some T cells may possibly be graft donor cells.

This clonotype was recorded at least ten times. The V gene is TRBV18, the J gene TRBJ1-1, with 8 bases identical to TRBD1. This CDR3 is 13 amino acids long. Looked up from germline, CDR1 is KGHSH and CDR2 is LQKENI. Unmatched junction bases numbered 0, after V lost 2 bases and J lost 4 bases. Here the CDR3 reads CASSPGQGTEAFF. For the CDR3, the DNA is TGTGCCAGCTCACCAGGACAGGGCACTGAAGCTTTCTTT.

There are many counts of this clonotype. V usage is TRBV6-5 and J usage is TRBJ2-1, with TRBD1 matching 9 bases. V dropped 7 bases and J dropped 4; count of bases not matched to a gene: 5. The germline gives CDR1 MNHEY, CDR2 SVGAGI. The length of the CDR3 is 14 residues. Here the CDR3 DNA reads TGTGCCAGCAAAGGAGGGACAGGGTACAATGAGCAGTTCTTC. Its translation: CASKGGTGYNEQFF.

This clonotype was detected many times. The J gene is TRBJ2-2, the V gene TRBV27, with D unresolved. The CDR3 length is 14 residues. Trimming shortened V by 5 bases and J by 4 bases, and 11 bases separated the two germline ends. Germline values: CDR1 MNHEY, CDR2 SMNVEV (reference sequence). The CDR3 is CASSETISTGELFF. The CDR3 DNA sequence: TGTGCCAGCAGTGAAACTATCAGCACCGGGGAGCTGTTTTTT.

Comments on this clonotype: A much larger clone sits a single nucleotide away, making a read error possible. CDR3 DNA sequence: TGTGCCAGCAGTGGATGGTCGTCGAACACTGAAGCTTTCTTT. Protein sequence: CASSGWSSNTEAFF. V and J are TRBV6-5 and TRBJ1-1; D is undetermined. The CDR3 contains 14 residues. CDR1 and CDR2 from the germline V gene are MNHEY and SVGAGI. The germline V and J ends were trimmed by 5 bases and 1 base, with 11 bases remaining between them.

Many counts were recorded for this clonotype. This CDR3 reads CASSGSTPISFSETQYF. CDR3 bases: TGTGCCAGCAGCGGTTCCACTCCCATTTCTTTCTCTGAGACCCAGTACTTC. The gene calls are TRBV3-1 and TRBJ2-5; D gene unclear. The ends were cut back, 5 bases at V and 5 bases at J, with 24 bases in the middle. CDR3 length: 17 amino acids. Germline V gene data show CDR1 as LGHDT and CDR2 as YNNKEL (reference sequence).

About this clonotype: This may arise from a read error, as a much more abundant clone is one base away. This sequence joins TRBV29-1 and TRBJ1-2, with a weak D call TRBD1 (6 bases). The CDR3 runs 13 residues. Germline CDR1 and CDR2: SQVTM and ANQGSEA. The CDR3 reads CNVELDRNYGYTF. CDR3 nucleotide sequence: TGCAACGTTGAGCTGGACAGAAACTATGGCTACACCTTC.

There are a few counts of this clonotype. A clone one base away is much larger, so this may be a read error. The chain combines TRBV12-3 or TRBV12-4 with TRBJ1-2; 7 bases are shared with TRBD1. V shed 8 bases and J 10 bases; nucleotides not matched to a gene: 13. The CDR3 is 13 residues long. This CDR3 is CASGSGQYGDYTF. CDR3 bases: TGTGCCAGCGGTTCGGGACAGTATGGAGACTACACCTTC.

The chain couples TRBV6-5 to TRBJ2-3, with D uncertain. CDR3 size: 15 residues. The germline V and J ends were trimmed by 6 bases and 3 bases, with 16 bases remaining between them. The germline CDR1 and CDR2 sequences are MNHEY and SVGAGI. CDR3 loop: CASRALAYGTDTQYF. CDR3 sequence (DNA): TGTGCCAGCAGGGCACTGGCGTATGGGACAGATACGCAGTATTTT.

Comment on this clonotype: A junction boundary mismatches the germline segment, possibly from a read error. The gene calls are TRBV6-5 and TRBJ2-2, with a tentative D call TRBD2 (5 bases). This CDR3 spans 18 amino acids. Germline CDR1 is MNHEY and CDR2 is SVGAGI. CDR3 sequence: CASSPTHYREGNTGELFF. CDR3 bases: TGCGCCAGCAGCCCTACACACTACAGAGAGGGGAACACCGGGGAGCTGTTTTTT.

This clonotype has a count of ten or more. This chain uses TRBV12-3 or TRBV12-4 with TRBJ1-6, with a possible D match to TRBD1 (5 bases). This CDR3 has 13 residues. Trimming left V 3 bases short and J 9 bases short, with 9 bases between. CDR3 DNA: TGTGCCAGCAGTTTCGGGGGAAGTTCACCCCTCCACTTT. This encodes CASSFGGSSPLHF.

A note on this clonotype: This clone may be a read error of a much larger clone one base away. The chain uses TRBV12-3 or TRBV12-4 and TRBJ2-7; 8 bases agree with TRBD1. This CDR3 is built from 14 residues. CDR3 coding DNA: TGTGCCAGCAGCGGACAGGGAGAAGTCTACGGGCAGTACTTC. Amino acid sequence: CASSGQGEVYGQYF.

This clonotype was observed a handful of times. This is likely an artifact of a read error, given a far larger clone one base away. In nucleotides, the CDR3 is TGTGCCAGCAGTGGAGACGGGACATTCTATGGCTACACCTTC. The encoded protein is CASSGDGTFYGYTF. The V call is TRBV6-5, the J call TRBJ1-2, with D tentatively TRBD1 (6 bases). Germline CDR1 and CDR2: MNHEY and SVGAGI. The CDR3 is made up of 14 amino acids. V was shortened by 5 bases and J by 4 bases, with 14 bases between the two germline ends.

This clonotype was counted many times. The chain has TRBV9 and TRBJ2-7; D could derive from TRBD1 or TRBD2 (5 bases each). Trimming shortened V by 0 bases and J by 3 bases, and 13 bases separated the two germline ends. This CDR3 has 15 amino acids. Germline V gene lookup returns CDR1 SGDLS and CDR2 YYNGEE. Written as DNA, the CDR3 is TGTGCCAGCAGCGTAGCTGGGGACGCCAGCTACGAGCAGTACTTC. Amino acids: CASSVAGDASYEQYF.

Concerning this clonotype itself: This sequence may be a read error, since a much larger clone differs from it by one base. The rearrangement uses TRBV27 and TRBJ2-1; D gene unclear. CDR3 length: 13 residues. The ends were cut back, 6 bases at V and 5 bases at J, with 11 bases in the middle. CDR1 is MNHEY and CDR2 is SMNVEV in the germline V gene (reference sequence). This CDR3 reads CASRIRSHNEQFF. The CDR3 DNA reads TGTGCCAGCAGAATTAGGTCCCACAATGAGCAGTTCTTC.

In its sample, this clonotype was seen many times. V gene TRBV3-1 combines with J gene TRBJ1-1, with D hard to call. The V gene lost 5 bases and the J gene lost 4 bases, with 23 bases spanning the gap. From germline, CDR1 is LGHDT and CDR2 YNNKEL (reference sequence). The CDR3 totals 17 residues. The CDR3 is CASSNLVPISIRTEAFF. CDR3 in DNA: TGTGCCAGCAGCAATCTAGTTCCCATTTCAATTCGCACTGAAGCTTTCTTT.

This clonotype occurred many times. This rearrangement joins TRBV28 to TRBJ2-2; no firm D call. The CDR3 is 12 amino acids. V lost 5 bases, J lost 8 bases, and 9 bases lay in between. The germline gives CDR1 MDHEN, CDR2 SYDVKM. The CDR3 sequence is CASSISSGELFF. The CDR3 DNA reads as TGTGCCAGCAGTATATCTTCGGGGGAGCTGTTTTTT. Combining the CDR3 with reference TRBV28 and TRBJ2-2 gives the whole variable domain DVKVTQSSRYLVKRTGEKVFLECVQDMDHENMFWYRQDPGLGLRLIYFSYDVKMKEKGDIPEGYSVSREKKERFSLILESASTNQTSMYLCASSISSGELFFGEGSRLTVL.

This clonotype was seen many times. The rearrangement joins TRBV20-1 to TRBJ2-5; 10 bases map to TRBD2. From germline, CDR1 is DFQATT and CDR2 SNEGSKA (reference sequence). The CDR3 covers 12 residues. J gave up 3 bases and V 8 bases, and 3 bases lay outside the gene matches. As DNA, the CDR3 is TGCAGTCGACTAGCGGGCAAAGAGACCCAGTACTTC. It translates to CSRLAGKETQYF.

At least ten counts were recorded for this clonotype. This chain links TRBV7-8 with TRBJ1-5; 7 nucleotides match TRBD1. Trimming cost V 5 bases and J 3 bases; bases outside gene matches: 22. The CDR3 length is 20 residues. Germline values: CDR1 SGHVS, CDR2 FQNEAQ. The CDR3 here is CASSADRWNLASPLNQPQHF. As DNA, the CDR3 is TGTGCCAGCAGCGCGGACAGGTGGAATCTCGCTTCGCCACTCAATCAGCCCCAGCATTTT.

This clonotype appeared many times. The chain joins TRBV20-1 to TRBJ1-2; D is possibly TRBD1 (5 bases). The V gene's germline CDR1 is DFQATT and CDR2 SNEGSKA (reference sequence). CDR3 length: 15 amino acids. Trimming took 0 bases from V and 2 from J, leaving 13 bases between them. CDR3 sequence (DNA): TGCAGTGCTAGAGATCAGGGATGGAGCAACTATGGCTACACCTTC. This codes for CSARDQGWSNYGYTF.

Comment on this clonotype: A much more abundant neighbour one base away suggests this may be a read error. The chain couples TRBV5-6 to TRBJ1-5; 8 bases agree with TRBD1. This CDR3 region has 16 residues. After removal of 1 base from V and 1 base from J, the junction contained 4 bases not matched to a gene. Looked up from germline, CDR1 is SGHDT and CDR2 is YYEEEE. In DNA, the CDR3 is TGTGCCAGCAGCTTGAACAGGGGGGCAAGCAATCAGCCCCAGCATTTT. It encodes CASSLNRGASNQPQHF.

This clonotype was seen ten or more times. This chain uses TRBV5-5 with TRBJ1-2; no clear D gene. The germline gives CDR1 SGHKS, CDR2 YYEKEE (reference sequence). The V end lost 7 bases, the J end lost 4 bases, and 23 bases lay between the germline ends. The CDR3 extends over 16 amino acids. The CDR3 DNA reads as TGTGCCAGCGTGGTCTTTGTCTCGCGAAAGACCTATGGCTACACCTTC. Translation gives CASVVFVSRKTYGYTF.